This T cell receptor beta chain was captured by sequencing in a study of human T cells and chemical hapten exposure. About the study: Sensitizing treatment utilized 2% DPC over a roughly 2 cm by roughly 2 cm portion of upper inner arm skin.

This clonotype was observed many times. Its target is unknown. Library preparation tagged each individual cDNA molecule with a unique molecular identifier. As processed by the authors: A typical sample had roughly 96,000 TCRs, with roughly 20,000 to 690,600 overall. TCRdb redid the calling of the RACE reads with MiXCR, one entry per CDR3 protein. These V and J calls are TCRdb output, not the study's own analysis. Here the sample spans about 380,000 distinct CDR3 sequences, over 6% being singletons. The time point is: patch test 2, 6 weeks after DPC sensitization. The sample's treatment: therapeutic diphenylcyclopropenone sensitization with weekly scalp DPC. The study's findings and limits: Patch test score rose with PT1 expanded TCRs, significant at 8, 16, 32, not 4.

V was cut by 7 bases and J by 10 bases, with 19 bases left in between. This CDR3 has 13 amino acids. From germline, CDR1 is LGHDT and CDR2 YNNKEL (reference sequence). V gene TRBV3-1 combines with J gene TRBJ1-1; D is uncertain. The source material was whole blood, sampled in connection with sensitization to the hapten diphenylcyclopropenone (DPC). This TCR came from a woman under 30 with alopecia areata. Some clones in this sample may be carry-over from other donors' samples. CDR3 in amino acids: CASIGKVGIRAFF. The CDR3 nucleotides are TGTGCCAGCATCGGAAAGGTCGGAATACGAGCTTTCTTT.